The source of this T cell receptor (beta chain) is a study of control samples from healthy donors and cancer patients. The protocol was immunoSEQ multiplex PCR, while the TCRdb copy is restricted to in-frame clones and leaves out a portion. The sample holds 150,000 to 200,000 clones; about nine tenths are singletons and the top ten take 1.5%. This CDR3 spans 15 amino acids. The germline V gene has CDR1 SGDLS and CDR2 YYNGEE. V shed 3 bases, J shed 1 base, and the junction held 2 bases outside the gene matches. Sequencing input: blood. This receptor was obtained from a woman aged 25-40 years in good health. V and J are TRBV9 and TRBJ2-7; 12 bases agree with TRBD2. CDR3 nucleotide sequence: TGTGCCAGCAGCGCCGGACTAGCGGGGTCCTACGAGCAGTACTTC. It encodes CASSAGLAGSYEQYF. The full variable domain, with the rest looked up from reference TRBV9 and TRBJ2-7, is DSGVTQTPKHLITATGQRVTLRCSPRSGDLSVYWYQQSLDQGLQFLIQYYNGEERAKGNILERFSAQQFPDLHSELNLSSLELGDSALYFCASSAGLAGSYEQYFGPGTRLTVT.